This entry is about one TCR beta chain. Its antigen is undetermined. The sample comes from a study of shared clonotypes between healthy human individuals. Study-wide context: Plates per donor: three CD4 naive, three CD4 memory, two CD8 naive, one CD8 memory.

There were no recent acute infections or vaccinations among the donors, who were healthy HIV-negative adults. The authors divided CD4+ cells into CD45RA+ naive and CD45RA-negative memory subsets. The table came from immunoSEQ multiplex PCR; TCRdb's copy has only in-frame clones and leaves some out. This sample carries about 1.1 million clones, around 82% of them seen once, and the ten largest clones take 0.6% to 0.75%. CDR1 SNHLY and CDR2 FYNNEI come from the germline V gene. The V end lost 2 bases, the J end lost 0 bases, and 8 bases lay between the germline ends. This CDR3 has 15 residues. Overall study results and limits: Naive subsets tended to show greater estimated richness than memory subsets.

The sequence was collected from a young man in good health. Some clones in this sample may be carry-over from other donors' samples. The chain has TRBV2 and TRBJ2-1; D possibly corresponds to TRBD2 (6 bases). The specimen sequenced was memory CD4+ T cells from PBMCs. Regarding subset: CD45RA-negative fraction. CDR3 nucleotides: TGTGCCAGCAGTGAAAAGCGGGCCTCCTACAATGAGCAGTTCTTC. This encodes CASSEKRASYNEQFF.